This is a list of T cell receptor beta chains from one sample in a study of blood T cells in healthy people across ages. TCRdb independently ran MiXCR on the 5' RACE reads; one entry per CDR3 protein. The sample contains approximately 730,000 distinct CDR3 sequences, around 46% of which appear only once. Sequencing was done on a sample of blood. The source of these receptors is a woman aged 55-69 years in good health. CDR3s include the opening cysteine and the closing phenylalanine or tryptophan. The D gene is left open where the match is weak. Part of the rows lack a size; the others show once, few, many or a class for expanded clones.

abundance,j_gene,v_gene,d_gene,CDR3nt,CDR3aa
NA,TRBJ2-3,TRBV4-2,TRBD2,TGTGCCGGCAGCCAAGGCCCTAGCGGGACTAGCACAGATACGCAGTATTTT,CAGSQGPSGTSTDTQYF
once,TRBJ2-7,TRBV10-2,TRBD2,TGCGCCAGCAGTAGACGACAGGGACTAGCCACCTACGAGCAGTACTTC,CASSRRQGLATYEQYF
few,TRBJ2-7,TRBV3-1,NA,TGTGCCAGCAGCCAAGTTGCCTCGGGACGGGGCGAAGGGGAGCAGTACTTC,CASSQVASGRGEGEQYF
many,TRBJ1-2,TRBV10-3,NA,TGTGCCATCAGTGGAGGGGATACGGGTGGCTACACCTTC,CAISGGDTGGYTF
NA,TRBJ2-3,TRBV4-1,NA,TGCGCCAGCAGCCAAGATCACAGGCTGGTGGACACAGATACGCAGTATTTT,CASSQDHRLVDTDTQYF
NA,TRBJ1-5,TRBV20-1,NA,TGCAGTGCTAGAGTAGTGACAAGGAGGGATCAGCCCCAGCATTTT,CSARVVTRRDQPQHF
NA,TRBJ2-4,TRBV2,NA,TGTGCCAGCCTTTACCGGGGTTACAATGAGCAGTACTTC,CASLYRGYNEQYF
NA,TRBJ2-3,TRBV7-3,TRBD2,TGTGCCAGCAGCCCAACTAGCGGGGCTTCAGATACGCAGTATTTT,CASSPTSGASDTQYF
few,TRBJ1-5,TRBV28,NA,TGTGCCAGCAGACTCGTTCTGGGCAGCGATCAGCCCCAGCATTTT,CASRLVLGSDQPQHF
NA,TRBJ2-3,TRBV24-1,TRBD2,TGTGCCACCAGTGTGAGCGGGAACTTGGCAGATACGCAGTATTTT,CATSVSGNLADTQYF
many,TRBJ1-2,TRBV7-3,NA,TGTGCCAGCAGCCTAACAAGCAGGAGCGGGGGTTCGGATGGCTACACCTTC,CASSLTSRSGGSDGYTF
few,TRBJ1-5,TRBV7-3,NA,TGTGCCAGCAGCTTCGGGCAGTCCAGCAATCAGCCCCAGCATTTT,CASSFGQSSNQPQHF
few,TRBJ2-5,TRBV20-1,NA,TGCAGTGCAAAATCCGGGGAGACCCAGTACTTC,CSAKSGETQYF
few,TRBJ2-3,TRBV20-1,NA,TGCAGTGTCCCGAGGGCCACAGATACGCAGTATTTT,CSVPRATDTQYF
NA,TRBJ1-5,TRBV6-1,NA,TGTGCCAGCACGTGGGGGGTAAACGAACGCCAGCCCCAGCATTTT,CASTWGVNERQPQHF
few,TRBJ2-2,TRBV30,NA,TGTGCCTGGTTGGGGACCGGGGAGCTGTTTTTT,CAWLGTGELFF
few,TRBJ1-1,TRBV6-5,TRBD1,TGTGCCAGCAGTGGGGGACAGGGGAGCACTGAAGCTTTCTTT,CASSGGQGSTEAFF
NA,TRBJ2-2,TRBV5-1,NA,TGCGCCAGCAGCTTGGCTCCGGACCCAGGACAAACCGATCGCGGGGAGCTGTTTTTT,CASSLAPDPGQTDRGELFF
many,TRBJ2-1,TRBV3-1,TRBD2,TGTGCCAGCAGCCCTTGGCTAGCGGGAGGGCCTCAGAATGAGCAGTTCTTC,CASSPWLAGGPQNEQFF
NA,TRBJ1-1,TRBV12-3/TRBV12-4,NA,TGTGCCAGCAGCTTCGACGGGCCCCTTAAGGAAGCTTTCTTT,CASSFDGPLKEAFF
many,TRBJ2-3,TRBV27,TRBD2,TGTGCCAGCAGTTTAGAACTAGCGGGCACAGATACGCAGTATTTT,CASSLELAGTDTQYF
many,TRBJ2-5,TRBV25-1,TRBD1,TGTGCCAGCAGTGAACGGAGCGGGACAGGGCATCAAGAGACCCAGTACTTC,CASSERSGTGHQETQYF
NA,TRBJ2-1,TRBV7-3,NA,TGTGCCAGCAGCTTAGGGGGAATTGACACTGAGCAGCTCTTC,CASSLGGIDTEQLF
NA,TRBJ2-7,TRBV3-1,TRBD2,TGTGCCAGCAGCCAAGTAGCGGGAGGGAGCGAGCAGTACTTC,CASSQVAGGSEQYF
NA,TRBJ1-2,TRBV29-1,NA,TGCAGCGTGGAATCGACAAACTATGGCTACACCTTC,CSVESTNYGYTF
few,TRBJ2-7,TRBV7-3,NA,TGTGCCAGCAGCCCATCCGGGACGGCCACCTACGAGCAGTACTTC,CASSPSGTATYEQYF
few,TRBJ2-1,TRBV11-2,NA,TGTGCCAGCAGCTTAGGGAGCGTCTACAATGAGCAGTTCTTC,CASSLGSVYNEQFF
NA,TRBJ2-3,TRBV10-3,TRBD1,TGTGCCATAGCACAGGGGAGCATGGGCACAGATACGCAGTATTTT,CAIAQGSMGTDTQYF
many,TRBJ2-1,TRBV12-3/TRBV12-4,TRBD1,TGTGCCAGCAGTTCGACAGGGGGCTCCTACAATGAGCAGTTCTTC,CASSSTGGSYNEQFF
once,TRBJ1-5,TRBV27,TRBD1,TGTGCCAGCAGTATACAGGGGGCTAGCAATCAGCCCCAGCATTTT,CASSIQGASNQPQHF
few,TRBJ2-3,TRBV6-2/TRBV6-3,NA,TGTGCCAGCAGTTATGCGTCTACACAAGACATCACAGATACGCAGTATTTT,CASSYASTQDITDTQYF
NA,TRBJ2-1,TRBV9,TRBD2,TGTGCCAGCAGCGTTGCTAGCGGGAGGAACAATGAGCAGTTCTTC,CASSVASGRNNEQFF
NA,TRBJ1-1,TRBV10-1,NA,TGCGCCAGCAGTGAGGATCTATTTAACACTGAAGCTTTCTTT,CASSEDLFNTEAFF
few,TRBJ2-4,TRBV6-2/TRBV6-3,NA,TGTGCCAGTGAAAATGCCAAAAACATTCAGTACTTC,CASENAKNIQYF
NA,TRBJ2-7,TRBV6-2/TRBV6-3,TRBD1,TGTGCCAGCAGTCGGGACAGCTCCAACGAGCAGTACTTC,CASSRDSSNEQYF
few,TRBJ2-3,TRBV20-1,TRBD2,TGCAGTGGGATAAGCCAACTAGCGGGAGATACGCAGTATTTT,CSGISQLAGDTQYF
NA,TRBJ2-3,TRBV5-1,TRBD2,TGCGCCAGCAGCCCCCTCGTAGCGGGAGGCATAGATACGCAGTATTTT,CASSPLVAGGIDTQYF